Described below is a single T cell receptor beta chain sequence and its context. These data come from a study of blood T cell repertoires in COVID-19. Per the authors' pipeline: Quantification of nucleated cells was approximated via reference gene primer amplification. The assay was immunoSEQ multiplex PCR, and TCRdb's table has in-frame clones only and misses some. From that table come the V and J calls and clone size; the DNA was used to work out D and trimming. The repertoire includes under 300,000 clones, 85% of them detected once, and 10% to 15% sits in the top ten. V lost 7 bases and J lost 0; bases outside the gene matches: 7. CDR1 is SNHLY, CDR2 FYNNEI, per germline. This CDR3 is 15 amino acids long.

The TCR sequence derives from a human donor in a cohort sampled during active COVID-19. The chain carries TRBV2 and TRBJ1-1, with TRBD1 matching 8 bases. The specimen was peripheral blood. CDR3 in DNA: TGTGCCAGCACTCGGGACAGGACTTTGAACACTGAAGCTTTCTTT. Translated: CASTRDRTLNTEAFF.